This T cell receptor (beta chain) comes out of a study of early T cells in non-severe SARS-CoV-2 infection. On the study more broadly: Chains were not paired, and sequencing was done on bulk RNA from unsorted whole blood.

The CDR3 runs 16 residues. The V end lost 5 bases, the J end lost 0 bases, and 14 bases lay between the germline ends. CDR1 is PRHDT and CDR2 is FYEKMQ in the germline V gene (reference sequence). Findings of the study overall: A preference for anti-spike CD8 responses marked VDJdb matching, which missed private and CD4 specificities.

TCRdb called the 5' RACE reads again in MiXCR, with one record for every CDR3 protein. The sample holds about 86,000 distinct CDR3 sequences, around 14% seen once. Remarks on this clonotype: The target antigen is unknown.

The receptor comes from an adult who was a healthcare worker with PCR-confirmed SARS-CoV-2 infection or an uninfected control (not recorded which). This chain links TRBV13 with TRBJ1-3, with D possibly being TRBD1 (6 bases). What was sequenced was whole blood. The DNA of the CDR3 is TGTGCCAGCAGCAGACCGGACAGTACCTCTGGAAACACCATATATTTT. It specifies CASSRPDSTSGNTIYF.